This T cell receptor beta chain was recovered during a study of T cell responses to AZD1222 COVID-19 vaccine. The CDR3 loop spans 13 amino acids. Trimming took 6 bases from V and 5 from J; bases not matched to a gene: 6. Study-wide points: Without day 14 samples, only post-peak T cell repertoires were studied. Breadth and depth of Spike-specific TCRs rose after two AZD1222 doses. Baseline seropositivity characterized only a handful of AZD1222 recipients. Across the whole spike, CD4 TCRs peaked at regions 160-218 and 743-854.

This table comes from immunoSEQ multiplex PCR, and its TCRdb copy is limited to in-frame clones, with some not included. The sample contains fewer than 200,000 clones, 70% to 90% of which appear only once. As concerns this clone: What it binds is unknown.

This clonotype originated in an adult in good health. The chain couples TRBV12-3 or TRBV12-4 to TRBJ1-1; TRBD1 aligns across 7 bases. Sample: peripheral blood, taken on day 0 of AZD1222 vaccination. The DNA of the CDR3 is TGTGCCAGCAGAACGACAGGGAAGACTGAAGCTTTCTTT. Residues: CASRTTGKTEAFF.